Following are 7 T cell receptor beta chains from one sample sequenced in a study of cytomegalovirus exposure and HLA in healthy donors. Primers: 60 Vbeta forward and 13 Jbeta reverse. Sequencing used immunoSEQ multiplex PCR; TCRdb keeps in-frame clones, though not all of them. This repertoire shows around 120,000 clones, about four fifths found once; its top ten account for 1.5% to 2.5%. The specimen was PBMCs. The receptors originated from a man aged 18 to 29 in good health and CMV-seronegative.

The chain carries TRBV27 and TRBJ1-1; 8 bases agree with TRBD1. This CDR3 is 14 amino acids long. The trim removed 5 bases at V and 3 bases at J, leaving 5 bases unmatched. Germline CDR1 and CDR2: MNHEY and SMNVEV (reference sequence). This CDR3 is CASSPQGADTEAFF. The CDR3 bases are TGTGCCAGCAGTCCTCAGGGGGCCGACACTGAAGCTTTCTTT.

This chain uses TRBV5-1 with TRBJ1-5; D might be TRBD1 (5 bases). V dropped 0 bases and J dropped 3 bases, with 10 bases sitting between them. This CDR3 has 15 residues. Germline values: CDR1 SGHRS, CDR2 YFSETQ. This CDR3 reads CASSLGDSSNQPQHF. The CDR3 nucleotides read TGCGCCAGCAGCTTGGGAGACAGTTCCAATCAGCCCCAGCATTTT.

This clone was detected a few times. The V gene is TRBV6-5, the J gene TRBJ1-1; no definite D call. The germline V gene has CDR1 MNHEY and CDR2 SVGAGI. Trimming left V 2 bases short and J 7 bases short, with 5 bases between. The CDR3 extends over 11 amino acids. The CDR3 loop reads CASSYGNEAFF. The CDR3 DNA reads TGTGCCAGCAGTTACGGCAATGAAGCTTTCTTT.

The chain combines TRBV6-1 with TRBJ1-2; 8 positions match TRBD1. The CDR3 sequence is 13 residues long. Germline V gene lookup returns CDR1 MNHNS and CDR2 SASEGT. After removal of 3 bases from V and 7 bases from J, the junction contained 4 bases not matched to a gene. CDR3 in DNA: TGTGCCAGCAGTGACTGGGACAGGTGTGGCTACACCTTC. It translates to CASSDWDRCGYTF.

V is TRBV2 and J is TRBJ2-4; D call uncertain. The CDR3 runs to 15 residues. Germline V gives CDR1 SNHLY, CDR2 FYNNEI. V was trimmed by 5 bases and J by 0 bases, leaving 11 bases between them. The CDR3 sequence: CASSKTVAAKNIQYF. As DNA, the CDR3 is TGTGCCAGCAGTAAGACTGTCGCAGCCAAAAACATTCAGTACTTC.

V gene TRBV7-8 combines with J gene TRBJ1-1; D uncertain. Trimming cost V 3 bases and J 8 bases, with 7 bases left between them. Germline V lookup: CDR1 SGHVS, CDR2 FQNEAQ. This CDR3 is built from 11 residues. CDR3 protein: CASSFQNEAFF. CDR3 DNA sequence: TGTGCCAGCAGCTTTCAGAACGAAGCTTTCTTT.

This clone was detected only once. The genes are TRBV19 and TRBJ2-6, with 7 bases lining up with TRBD1. The CDR3 extends over 17 amino acids. The germline V gene has CDR1 LNHDA and CDR2 SQIVND (reference sequence). The V gene end was trimmed by 4 bases and the J gene end by 0 bases; junction bases not matched to a gene: 6. DNA for the CDR3: TGTGCCAGTAGTAGATCGGGACAGATCTCTGGGGCCAACGTCCTGACTTTC. This sequence encodes CASSRSGQISGANVLTF.